This T cell receptor beta chain stems from a study of cytomegalovirus exposure and HLA in healthy donors. The donors were members of the approximately 120-subject validation cohort (separate from the roughly 700-subject first cohort). Sequenced by immunoSEQ multiplex PCR; TCRdb stores in-frame clones only, minus some. Among some 68,000 clones listed, over 85% were seen once. This clone was seen just once. The antigen remains undetermined. With V trimmed by 2 bases and J by 7 bases, 7 bases remained unmatched. The CDR3 extends over 14 amino acids. Looked up from germline, CDR1 is SGHTA and CDR2 is FQGTGA. General observations from the study: There were 150 or so TCR beta chains listed as cytomegalovirus-associated.

The TCR was taken from a young man in good health and CMV-seropositive. This sequence joins TRBV7-3 and TRBJ2-7; 8 bases map to TRBD1. The sample consisted of PBMCs. CDR3 sequence: CASSLSGGQGEQYF. The CDR3, as DNA: TGTGCCAGCAGCTTATCAGGGGGCCAGGGAGAGCAGTACTTC.